This is a list of T cell receptor beta chains from one sample in a study of T cells in Graves' hyperthyroidism and ophthalmopathy. TCRdb recomputed calls from the multiplex PCR reads with MiXCR, one row per CDR3 protein. The repertoire holds approximately 520,000 distinct CDR3 sequences, approximately 24% seen once, with approximately 10% in the top ten. The sample consisted of blood. These receptors were taken from a woman in her twenties or thirties with Graves' ophthalmopathy. Both conserved end residues are part of each CDR3. A D gene is named only where the DNA matches it firmly. Some rows mark clone size as missing; the rest say once, few, many or name a class of expanded clone.

TGTGCCAGCTCACCAGCCGGGACTAGCGGCCCCTACGAGCAGTACTTC,CASSPAGTSGPYEQYF,few,TRBV18,TRBJ2-7,TRBD2
TGTGCCAGCAGTGTTCTAGCGGGAGGGCCTTACGAGCAGTACTTC,CASSVLAGGPYEQYF,.,TRBV6-1,TRBJ2-7,TRBD2
TGTGCCAGCAGCCGCGTCGGGGGGATTGCCGACTACACCTTC,CASSRVGGIADYTF,.,TRBV12-3/TRBV12-4,TRBJ1-2,.
TGCAGCGTTGCTCTCCTGTACTCCCCCTACGAGCAGTACTTC,CSVALLYSPYEQYF,many,TRBV29-1,TRBJ2-7,.
TGCAGCGTGTGGGCCCCGGGCGGAGCTTTCTTT,CSVWAPGGAFF,many,TRBV29-1,TRBJ1-1,.
TGTGCCTGGAGTGTATGGAACACCGGGGAGCTGTTTTTT,CAWSVWNTGELFF,.,TRBV30,TRBJ2-2,.
TGTGCCAGCAGTTTCGGTCGCAGGGGGGTTGGCTACACCTTC,CASSFGRRGVGYTF,many,TRBV12-3/TRBV12-4,TRBJ1-2,TRBD1
TGTGCCAGCAGTTTATCGGAAGTAAGAGATACGCAGTATTTT,CASSLSEVRDTQYF,few,TRBV27,TRBJ2-3,.
TGTGCCAGCAGCTTAGACATTATGGCAGGGCAAGAGACCCAGTACTTC,CASSLDIMAGQETQYF,few,TRBV7-2,TRBJ2-5,.
TGTGCCAGCAGCGCAGGACAGGGGCGCCGAACTTTCTTT,CASSAGQGRRTFF,.,TRBV12-3/TRBV12-4,TRBJ1-1,TRBD1
TGCGCCAGCAGCCAAGATTCAGGCCGGACCGGGGAGCTGTTTTTT,CASSQDSGRTGELFF,few,TRBV4-3,TRBJ2-2,.
TGTGCCAGCCATGGGGAGTCAGCCAGAAACATTCAGTACTTC,CASHGESARNIQYF,many,TRBV2,TRBJ2-4,.
TGTGCCACCAGAGGACCCACGGGTGAGCAGTACTTC,CATRGPTGEQYF,.,TRBV10-3,TRBJ2-7,.
TGTGCCAGTAACCCCCGGGACAGGGTTGGCTACACCTTC,CASNPRDRVGYTF,many,TRBV19,TRBJ1-2,TRBD1
TGCAGCGCAAACCTCTATGAACAGGGTTCGTATAGCTATGGCTACACCTTC,CSANLYEQGSYSYGYTF,many,TRBV29-1,TRBJ1-2,.
TGCAGCGTTGATCAAGGGTTCACTGAAGCTTTCTTT,CSVDQGFTEAFF,many,TRBV29-1,TRBJ1-1,.
TGTGCCAGCAGTCCCCGGGACTCGGAACAGCAGTACTTC,CASSPRDSEQQYF,many,TRBV6-1,TRBJ2-7,.
TGTGCCTGGAGTCAATTTTGGGGACCGGAAGACAGGGACTATGAAGCTTTCTTT,CAWSQFWGPEDRDYEAFF,few,TRBV30,TRBJ1-1,TRBD1
TGTGCCTGGACCGGGTTTGGGGGGCCCACTGAAGCTTTCTTT,CAWTGFGGPTEAFF,many,TRBV30,TRBJ1-1,.
TGCAGTGTTCGGGATCAGCCCCAGCATTTT,CSVRDQPQHF,few,TRBV20-1,TRBJ1-5,.
TGTGCCAGCAGTGGAGGACTGGGGGACGAGCAGTACTTC,CASSGGLGDEQYF,many,TRBV2,TRBJ2-7,.
TGTGCCAGTAGTTTAAACAGGGGAATACGCAATCAGCCCCAGCATTTT,CASSLNRGIRNQPQHF,many,TRBV19,TRBJ1-5,TRBD1
TGTGCCAGCAGTTCAACCAGCCAGAACCTAGCCAAAAACATTCAGTACTTC,CASSSTSQNLAKNIQYF,many,TRBV6-2/TRBV6-3,TRBJ2-4,.
TGTGCCAGCAGCTCCCCATCGCCCCACGAGCAGTACTTC,CASSSPSPHEQYF,.,TRBV11-3,TRBJ2-7,.
TGCAGCGTTGAATCCGACGGCGACTATGGCTTCACCTTC,CSVESDGDYGFTF,few,TRBV29-1,TRBJ1-2,.
TGTGCCAGCAGCCCCCAGGGAGAGGTGTTGTACGAGCAGTACTTC,CASSPQGEVLYEQYF,once,TRBV6-1,TRBJ2-7,.
TGTGCCAGCAGCCTGGTGGGTGGGGACACTGAAGCTTTCTTT,CASSLVGGDTEAFF,many,TRBV5-6,TRBJ1-1,.
TGTGCCAGTAGTATCCCGGGGGGTCTGGGCAACTATGGCTACACCTTC,CASSIPGGLGNYGYTF,.,TRBV19,TRBJ1-2,.
TGCGCCAGCAGTGAGTCGCGGGGGTCCGAGACCCAGTACTTC,CASSESRGSETQYF,.,TRBV10-1,TRBJ2-5,TRBD2
TGCGCCAGCAGCCAAGAAATAAACACCGCAACCGGGGAGCTGTTTTTT,CASSQEINTATGELFF,few,TRBV4-1,TRBJ2-2,.
TGTGCCTGGGCATCGGACAGGGGACCCTACGAGCAGTACTTC,CAWASDRGPYEQYF,few,TRBV30,TRBJ2-7,TRBD1
TGTGCCAGTCAGACGATAGACAGCCGCTTTCAGCCCCAGCATTTT,CASQTIDSRFQPQHF,.,TRBV19,TRBJ1-5,.
TGCGCCAGCAGCTTGAGGGGTGAAGGATCACCCCTCCACTTT,CASSLRGEGSPLHF,few,TRBV5-1,TRBJ1-6,.
TGTGCTAGTGGCCCGGACCCTTGGGAGCAGTGCTTC,CASGPDPWEQCF,.,TRBV12-5,TRBJ2-7,.
TGTGCCAGCAGCTTAGATCACCTGGGCATCTATCATGGCTACACCTTC,CASSLDHLGIYHGYTF,.,TRBV11-2,TRBJ1-2,.
TGTGCCAGCTCACCACTGAAGGGGGTGGGTACTGAAGCTTTCTTT,CASSPLKGVGTEAFF,few,TRBV18,TRBJ1-1,.
TGTGCTAGTGGTCTCCCGACAGGGAACGAGTCCTACGAGCAGTACTTC,CASGLPTGNESYEQYF,.,TRBV12-5,TRBJ2-7,TRBD1
TGTGCCAGCAGCTTACTTTCGGGTATCGGGGAGCTGTTTTTT,CASSLLSGIGELFF,many,TRBV7-9,TRBJ2-2,.
TGTGCCAGCAGTCCCCTCACAGGCACTAATGGGGCTTTCTTT,CASSPLTGTNGAFF,.,TRBV6-1,TRBJ1-1,.
TGTGCCAGCAGTGAAGGAGTCGGACTCTCTCCTGAAGCTTTCTTT,CASSEGVGLSPEAFF,.,TRBV2,TRBJ1-1,.
TGTGCCAGCAGTCCAACTCAGGGAGCCCAGCATTTT,CASSPTQGAQHF,.,TRBV6-1,TRBJ1-5,.
TGTGCCAGCAGACCCGGGGGGGATACCTCTGGGGCCAACGTCCTGACTTTC,CASRPGGDTSGANVLTF,many,TRBV6-2/TRBV6-3,TRBJ2-6,TRBD2
TGTGCCAGCAGTGAATTGGGCGGCGAAACCTACGAGCAGTACTTC,CASSELGGETYEQYF,many,TRBV25-1,TRBJ2-7,.
TGTGCCAGCAGCTCCGGGACAGGGAAAACCTACGAGCAGTACTTC,CASSSGTGKTYEQYF,.,TRBV7-6,TRBJ2-7,TRBD1
TGTGCCAGCAGTTTAGACAGCCTACGATCGGGGGGCTACACCTTC,CASSLDSLRSGGYTF,many,TRBV6-5,TRBJ1-2,.
TGTGCCAGCAGCCAAGCGAACAACGTTGGCTACACCTTC,CASSQANNVGYTF,.,TRBV3-1,TRBJ1-2,.
TGTGCCAGCAGTCCCGCCTGGGCCACTGAAGCTTTCTTT,CASSPAWATEAFF,.,TRBV7-9,TRBJ1-1,.
TGCAGTGCTAGAGGGTTGGCAGGGGTAGAAGAGACCCAGTACTTC,CSARGLAGVEETQYF,many,TRBV20-1,TRBJ2-5,.
TGTGTCAGCAGCTTAACTGACAGGGGGAACTATGGCTACACCTTC,CVSSLTDRGNYGYTF,.,TRBV11-2,TRBJ1-2,TRBD1
TGTGCCAGCAGTGTAATAAAGGAGGCATCGTATGGCTACACCTTC,CASSVIKEASYGYTF,many,TRBV6-1,TRBJ1-2,.
TGTGCCAGCTCACCAAATCCGGGACACCCGGAAGCTTTCTTT,CASSPNPGHPEAFF,.,TRBV18,TRBJ1-1,.
TGTGCCAGCAGTTACTCCGGGACGACAGATACGCAGTATTTT,CASSYSGTTDTQYF,many,TRBV6-5,TRBJ2-3,.
TGCAGCGTTGACGACGGGGAGGAGACCCAGTACTTC,CSVDDGEETQYF,.,TRBV29-1,TRBJ2-5,.
TGTGCCAGCAGTTACTCCCCGGGGCAAGAGACCCAGTACTTC,CASSYSPGQETQYF,.,TRBV6-5,TRBJ2-5,.
TGTGCCAGCAGCGTAGAAGGGGCGCCGGGAAACACCATATATTTT,CASSVEGAPGNTIYF,.,TRBV9,TRBJ1-3,.
TGTGCCAGCAGTCACGCTGTCTCGGAGGATCTTCCCTACGAGCAGTACTTC,CASSHAVSEDLPYEQYF,.,TRBV6-4,TRBJ2-7,.
TGCAGCGGTTACAGGGAGTGGGAAACTGAAGCTTTCTTT,CSGYREWETEAFF,many,TRBV29-1,TRBJ1-1,.
TGTGCCAGCAGCCGAGGGCAGCTGAACACTGAAGCTTTCTTT,CASSRGQLNTEAFF,many,TRBV6-1,TRBJ1-1,.